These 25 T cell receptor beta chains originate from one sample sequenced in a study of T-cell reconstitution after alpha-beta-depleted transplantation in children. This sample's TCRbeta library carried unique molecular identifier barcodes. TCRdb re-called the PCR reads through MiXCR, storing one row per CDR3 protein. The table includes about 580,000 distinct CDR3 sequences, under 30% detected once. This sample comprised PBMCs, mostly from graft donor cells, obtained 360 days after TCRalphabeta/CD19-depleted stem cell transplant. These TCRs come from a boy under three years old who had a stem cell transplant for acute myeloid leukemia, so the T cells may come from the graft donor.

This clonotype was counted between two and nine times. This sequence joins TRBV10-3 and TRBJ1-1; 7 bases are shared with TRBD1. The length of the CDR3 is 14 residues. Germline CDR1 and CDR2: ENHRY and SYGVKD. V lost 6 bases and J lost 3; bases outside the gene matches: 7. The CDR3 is CAIRDDRDDTEAFF. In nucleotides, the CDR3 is TGTGCCATCAGGGACGACAGGGATGACACTGAAGCTTTCTTT.

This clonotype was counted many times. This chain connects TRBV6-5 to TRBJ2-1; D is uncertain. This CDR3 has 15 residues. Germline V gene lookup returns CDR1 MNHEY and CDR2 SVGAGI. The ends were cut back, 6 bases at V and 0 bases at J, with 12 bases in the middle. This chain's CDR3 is CASSTGRSSYNEQFF. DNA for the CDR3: TGTGCCAGCAGCACCGGGCGTAGCTCCTACAATGAGCAGTTCTTC.

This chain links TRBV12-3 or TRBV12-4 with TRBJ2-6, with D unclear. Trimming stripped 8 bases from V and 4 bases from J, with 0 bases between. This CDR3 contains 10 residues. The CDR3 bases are TGTGCCAGCGGGGCCAACGTCCTGACTTTC. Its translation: CASGANVLTF.

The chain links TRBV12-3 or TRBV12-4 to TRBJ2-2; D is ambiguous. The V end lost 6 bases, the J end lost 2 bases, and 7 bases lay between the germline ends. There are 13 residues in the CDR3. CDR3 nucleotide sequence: TGTGCCAGCAGGTATCCTAACACCGGGGAGCTGTTTTTT. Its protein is CASRYPNTGELFF.

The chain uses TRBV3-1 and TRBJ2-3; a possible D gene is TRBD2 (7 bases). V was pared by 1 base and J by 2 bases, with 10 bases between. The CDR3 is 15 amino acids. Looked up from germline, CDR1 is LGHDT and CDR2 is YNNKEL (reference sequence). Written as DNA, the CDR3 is TGTGCCAGCAGCCAAGTCGGGGGGCCCACAGATACGCAGTATTTT. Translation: CASSQVGGPTDTQYF.

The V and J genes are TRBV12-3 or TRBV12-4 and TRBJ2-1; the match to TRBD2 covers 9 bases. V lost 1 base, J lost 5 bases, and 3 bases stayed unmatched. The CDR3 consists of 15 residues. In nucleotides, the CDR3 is TGTGCCAGCAGTTTAGAGCGGGGGGCTCACAATGAGCAGTTCTTC. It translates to CASSLERGAHNEQFF.

CDR3 region: CASSFPGSSYEQYV. The DNA for the CDR3 is TGTGCCAGCAGCTTTCCCGGGAGTTCCTACGAGCAGTACGTC. The chain uses TRBV5-5 and TRBJ2-7; the D gene is possibly TRBD2 (6 bases). Trimming left V 2 bases short and J 1 base short, with 10 bases between. The CDR3 contains 14 residues. CDR1 and CDR2 from the germline V gene are SGHKS and YYEKEE (reference sequence).

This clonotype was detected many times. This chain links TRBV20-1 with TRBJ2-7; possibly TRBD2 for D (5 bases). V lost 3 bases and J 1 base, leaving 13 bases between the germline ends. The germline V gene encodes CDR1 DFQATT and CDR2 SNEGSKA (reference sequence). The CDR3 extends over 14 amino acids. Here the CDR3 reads CSARMVGDSYEQYF. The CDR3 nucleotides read TGCAGTGCTAGGATGGTCGGGGATTCCTACGAGCAGTACTTC.

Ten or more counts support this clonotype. This CDR3 reads CASSLSPGQAGANTIYF. The CDR3 DNA sequence: TGTGCCAGCAGTTTATCGCCCGGACAGGCGGGAGCAAACACCATATATTTT. The chain is built from TRBV27 and TRBJ1-3; 7 bases map to TRBD1. The CDR3 contains 17 residues. The V gene's germline CDR1 is MNHEY and CDR2 SMNVEV (reference sequence). V lost 0 bases, J lost 6 bases, and 11 bases stayed unmatched.

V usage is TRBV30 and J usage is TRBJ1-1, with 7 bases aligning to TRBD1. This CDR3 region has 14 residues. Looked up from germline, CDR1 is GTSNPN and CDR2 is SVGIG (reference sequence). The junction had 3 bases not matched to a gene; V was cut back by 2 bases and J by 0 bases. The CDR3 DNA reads TGTGCCTGGAGTAAAGGGGGCCTGAACACTGAAGCTTTCTTT. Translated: CAWSKGGLNTEAFF.

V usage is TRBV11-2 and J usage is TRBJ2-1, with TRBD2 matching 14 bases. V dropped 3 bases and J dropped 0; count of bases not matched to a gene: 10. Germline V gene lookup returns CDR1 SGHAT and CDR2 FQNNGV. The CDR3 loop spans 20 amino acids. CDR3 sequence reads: CASSFWTSGGPFISYNEQFF. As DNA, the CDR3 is TGTGCCAGCAGCTTCTGGACTAGCGGGGGGCCTTTTATCTCCTACAATGAGCAGTTCTTC.

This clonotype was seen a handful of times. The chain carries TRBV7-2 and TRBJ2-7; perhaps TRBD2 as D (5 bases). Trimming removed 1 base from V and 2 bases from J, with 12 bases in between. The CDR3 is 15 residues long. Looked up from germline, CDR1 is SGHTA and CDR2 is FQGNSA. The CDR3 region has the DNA TGTGCCAGCAGCTTAGAGTCTAGCAGCCCCTACGAGCAGTACTTC. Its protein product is CASSLESSSPYEQYF. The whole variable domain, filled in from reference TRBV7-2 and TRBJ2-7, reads GAGVSQSPSNKVTEKGKDVELRCDPISGHTALYWYRQSLGQGLEFLIYFQGNSAPDKSGLPSDRFSAERTGGSVSTLTIQRTQQEDSAVYLCASSLESSSPYEQYFGPGTRLTVT.

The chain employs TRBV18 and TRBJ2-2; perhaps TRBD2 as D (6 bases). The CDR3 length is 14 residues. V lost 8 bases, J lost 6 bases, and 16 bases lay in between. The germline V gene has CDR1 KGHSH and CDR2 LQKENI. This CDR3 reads CASVGGEFPGELFF. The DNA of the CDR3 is TGTGCCAGCGTGGGGGGAGAATTCCCCGGGGAGCTGTTTTTT.

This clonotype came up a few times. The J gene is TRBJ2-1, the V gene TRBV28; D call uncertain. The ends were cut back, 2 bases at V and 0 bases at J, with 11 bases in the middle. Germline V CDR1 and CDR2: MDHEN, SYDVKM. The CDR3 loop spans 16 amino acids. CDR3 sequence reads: CASSLGSLYSYNEQFF. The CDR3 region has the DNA TGTGCCAGCAGTTTAGGAAGTCTTTACTCCTACAATGAGCAGTTCTTC. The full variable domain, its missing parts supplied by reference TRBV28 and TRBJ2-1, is DVKVTQSSRYLVKRTGEKVFLECVQDMDHENMFWYRQDPGLGLRLIYFSYDVKMKEKGDIPEGYSVSREKKERFSLILESASTNQTSMYLCASSLGSLYSYNEQFFGPGTRLTVL.

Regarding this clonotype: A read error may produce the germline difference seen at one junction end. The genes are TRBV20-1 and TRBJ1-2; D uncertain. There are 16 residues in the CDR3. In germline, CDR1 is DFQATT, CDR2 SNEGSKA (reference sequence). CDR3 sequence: CCATREAVGSEGGYTF. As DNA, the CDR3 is TGCTGTGCTACCCGGGAGGCAGTTGGGAGTGAGGGAGGCTACACCTTC.

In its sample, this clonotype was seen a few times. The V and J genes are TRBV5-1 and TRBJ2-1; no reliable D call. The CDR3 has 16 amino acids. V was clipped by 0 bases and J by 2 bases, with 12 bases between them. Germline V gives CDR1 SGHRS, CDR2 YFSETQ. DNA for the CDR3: TGCGCCAGCAGCTTGGAAGGCTCTCGAACCTACAATGAGCAGTTCTTC. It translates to CASSLEGSRTYNEQFF.

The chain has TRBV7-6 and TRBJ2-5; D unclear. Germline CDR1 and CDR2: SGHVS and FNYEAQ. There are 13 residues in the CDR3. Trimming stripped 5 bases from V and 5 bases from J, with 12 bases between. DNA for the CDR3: TGTGCCAGCAGCCCCGGGTTTATGGAGACCCAGTACTTC. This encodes CASSPGFMETQYF.

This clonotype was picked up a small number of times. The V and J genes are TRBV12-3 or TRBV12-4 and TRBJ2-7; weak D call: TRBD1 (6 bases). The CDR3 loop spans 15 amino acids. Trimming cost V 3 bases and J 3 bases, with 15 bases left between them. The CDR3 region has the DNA TGTGCCAGCAGTTTTAGGGACAACGGACTCTACGAGCAGTACTTC. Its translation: CASSFRDNGLYEQYF.

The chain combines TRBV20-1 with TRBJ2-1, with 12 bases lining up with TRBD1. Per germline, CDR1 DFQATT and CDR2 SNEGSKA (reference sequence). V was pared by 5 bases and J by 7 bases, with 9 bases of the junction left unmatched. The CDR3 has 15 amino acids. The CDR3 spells CSADRGQGAGNEQFF. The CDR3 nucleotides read TGCAGTGCTGACCGGGGACAGGGGGCAGGGAATGAGCAGTTCTTC.

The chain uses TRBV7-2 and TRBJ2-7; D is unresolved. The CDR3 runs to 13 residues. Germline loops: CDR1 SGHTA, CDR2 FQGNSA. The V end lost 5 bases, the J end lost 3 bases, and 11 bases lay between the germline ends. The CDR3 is CASSQDIRYEQYF. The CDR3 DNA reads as TGTGCCAGCAGCCAAGACATCCGCTACGAGCAGTACTTC.

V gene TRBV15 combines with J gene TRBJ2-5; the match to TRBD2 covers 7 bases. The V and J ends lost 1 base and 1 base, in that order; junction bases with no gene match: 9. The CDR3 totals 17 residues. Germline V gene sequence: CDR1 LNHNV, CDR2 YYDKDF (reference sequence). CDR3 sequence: CATSRGAAGPFQETQYF. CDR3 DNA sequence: TGTGCCACCAGCAGAGGGGCAGCGGGGCCGTTCCAAGAGACCCAGTACTTC.

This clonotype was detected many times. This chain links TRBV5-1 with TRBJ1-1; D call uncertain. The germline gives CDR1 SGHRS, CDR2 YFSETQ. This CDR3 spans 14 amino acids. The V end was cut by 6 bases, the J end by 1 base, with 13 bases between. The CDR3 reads CASMSLLGNTEAFF. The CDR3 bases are TGCGCCAGCATGTCTCTTCTCGGGAACACTGAAGCTTTCTTT.

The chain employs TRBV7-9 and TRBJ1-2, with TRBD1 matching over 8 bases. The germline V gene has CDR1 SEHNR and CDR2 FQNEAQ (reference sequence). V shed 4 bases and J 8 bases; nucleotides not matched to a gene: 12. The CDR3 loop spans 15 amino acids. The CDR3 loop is CASSSKYEGQDGYTF. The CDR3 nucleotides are TGTGCCAGCAGCTCCAAGTATGAGGGACAGGACGGCTACACCTTC.

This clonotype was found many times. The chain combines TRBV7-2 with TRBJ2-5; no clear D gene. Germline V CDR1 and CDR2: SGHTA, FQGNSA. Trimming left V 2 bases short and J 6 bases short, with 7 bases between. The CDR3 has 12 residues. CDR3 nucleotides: TGTGCCAGCAGCTTAAGCGCCCAGACCCAGTACTTC. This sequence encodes CASSLSAQTQYF. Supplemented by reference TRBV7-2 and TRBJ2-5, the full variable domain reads GAGVSQSPSNKVTEKGKDVELRCDPISGHTALYWYRQSLGQGLEFLIYFQGNSAPDKSGLPSDRFSAERTGGSVSTLTIQRTQQEDSAVYLCASSLSAQTQYFGPGTRLLVL.

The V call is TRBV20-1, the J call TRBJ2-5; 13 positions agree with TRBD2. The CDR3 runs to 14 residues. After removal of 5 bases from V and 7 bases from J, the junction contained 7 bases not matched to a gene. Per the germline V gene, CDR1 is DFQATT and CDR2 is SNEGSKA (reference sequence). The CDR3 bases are TGCAGTGCTTCTCGGACTAGCGGGGGTGGGACCCAGTACTTC. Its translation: CSASRTSGGGTQYF.